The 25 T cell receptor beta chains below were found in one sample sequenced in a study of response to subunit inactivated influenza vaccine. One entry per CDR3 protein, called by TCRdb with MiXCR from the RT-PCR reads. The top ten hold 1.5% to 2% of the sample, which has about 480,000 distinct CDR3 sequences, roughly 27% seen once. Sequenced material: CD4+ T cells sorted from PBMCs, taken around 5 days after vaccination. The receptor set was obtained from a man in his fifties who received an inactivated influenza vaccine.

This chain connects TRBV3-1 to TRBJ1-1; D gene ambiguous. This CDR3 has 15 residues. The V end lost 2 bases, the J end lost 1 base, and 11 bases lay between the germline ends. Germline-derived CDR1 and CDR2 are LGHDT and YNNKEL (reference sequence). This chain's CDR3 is CASSQYPGWNTEAFF. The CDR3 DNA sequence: TGTGCCAGCAGCCAATACCCAGGTTGGAACACTGAAGCTTTCTTT.

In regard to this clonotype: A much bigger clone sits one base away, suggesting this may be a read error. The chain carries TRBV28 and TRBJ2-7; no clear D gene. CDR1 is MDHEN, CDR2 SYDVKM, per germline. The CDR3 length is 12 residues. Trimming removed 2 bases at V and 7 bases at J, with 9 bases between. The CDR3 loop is CASSLGWGEQYF. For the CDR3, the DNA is TGTGCCAGCAGTTTAGGGTGGGGAGAGCAGTACTTC.

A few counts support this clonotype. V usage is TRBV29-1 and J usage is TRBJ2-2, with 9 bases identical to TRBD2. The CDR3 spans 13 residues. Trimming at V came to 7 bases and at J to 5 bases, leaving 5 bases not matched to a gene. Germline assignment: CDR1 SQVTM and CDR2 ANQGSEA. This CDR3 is CSAGTSRTGELFF. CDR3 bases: TGCAGCGCGGGGACTAGCAGGACCGGGGAGCTGTTTTTT.

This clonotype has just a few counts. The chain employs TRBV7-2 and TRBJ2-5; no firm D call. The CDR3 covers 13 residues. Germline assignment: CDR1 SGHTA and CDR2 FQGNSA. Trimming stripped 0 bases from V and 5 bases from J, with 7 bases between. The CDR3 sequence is CASSLALRETQYF. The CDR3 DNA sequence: TGTGCCAGCAGCTTAGCGCTCAGGGAGACCCAGTACTTC.

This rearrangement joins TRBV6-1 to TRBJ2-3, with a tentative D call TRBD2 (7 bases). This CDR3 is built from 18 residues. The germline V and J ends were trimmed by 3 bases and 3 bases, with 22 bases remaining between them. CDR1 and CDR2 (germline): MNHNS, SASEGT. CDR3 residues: CASSDSRGASPTTDTQYF. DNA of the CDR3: TGTGCCAGCAGTGACAGCCGGGGGGCCTCCCCAACAACAGATACGCAGTATTTT.

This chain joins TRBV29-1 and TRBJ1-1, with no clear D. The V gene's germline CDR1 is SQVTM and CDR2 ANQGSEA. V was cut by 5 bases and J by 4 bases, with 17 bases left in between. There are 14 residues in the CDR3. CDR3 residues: CSVRQWGSGTEAFF. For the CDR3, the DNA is TGCAGCGTTAGGCAGTGGGGAAGTGGCACTGAAGCTTTCTTT.

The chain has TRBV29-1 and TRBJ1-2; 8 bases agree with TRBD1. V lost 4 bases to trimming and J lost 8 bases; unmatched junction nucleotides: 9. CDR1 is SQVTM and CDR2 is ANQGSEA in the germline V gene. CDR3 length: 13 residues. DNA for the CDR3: TGCAGCGTTGTGAGGACAGGGCCTGGGGGCTACACCTTC. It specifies CSVVRTGPGGYTF. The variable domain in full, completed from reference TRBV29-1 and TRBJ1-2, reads SAVISQKPSRDICQRGTSLTIQCQVDSQVTMMFWYRQQPGQSLTLIATANQGSEATYESGFVIDKFPISRPNLTFSTLTVSNMSPEDSSIYLCSVVRTGPGGYTFGSGTRLTVV.

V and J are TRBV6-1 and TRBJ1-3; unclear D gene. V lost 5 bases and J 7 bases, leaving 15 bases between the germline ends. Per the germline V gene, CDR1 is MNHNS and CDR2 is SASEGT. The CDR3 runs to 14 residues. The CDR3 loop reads CASSPGPLSNTIYF. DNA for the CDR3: TGTGCCAGCAGTCCGGGCCCCTTGAGCAACACCATATATTTT.

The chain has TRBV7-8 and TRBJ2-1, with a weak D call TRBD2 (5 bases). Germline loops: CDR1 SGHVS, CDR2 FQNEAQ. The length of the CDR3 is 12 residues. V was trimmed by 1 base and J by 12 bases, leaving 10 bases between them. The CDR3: CASSLVAGGQFF. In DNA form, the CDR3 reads TGTGCCAGCAGCTTAGTCGCGGGCGGGCAGTTCTTC.

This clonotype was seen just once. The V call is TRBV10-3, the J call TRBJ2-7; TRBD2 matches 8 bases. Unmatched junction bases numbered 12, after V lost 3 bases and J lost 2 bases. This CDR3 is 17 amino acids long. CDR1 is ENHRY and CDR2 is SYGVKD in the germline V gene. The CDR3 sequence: CAISDPSSAGGTYEQYF. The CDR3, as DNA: TGTGCCATCAGTGACCCTAGTAGCGCGGGAGGTACCTACGAGCAGTACTTC.

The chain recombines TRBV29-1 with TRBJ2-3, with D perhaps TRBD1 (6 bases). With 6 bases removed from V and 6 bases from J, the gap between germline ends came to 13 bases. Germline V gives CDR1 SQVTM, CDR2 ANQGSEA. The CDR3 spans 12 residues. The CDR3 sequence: CSVYRAPDTQYF. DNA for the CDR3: TGCAGCGTCTACAGGGCCCCGGATACGCAGTATTTT.

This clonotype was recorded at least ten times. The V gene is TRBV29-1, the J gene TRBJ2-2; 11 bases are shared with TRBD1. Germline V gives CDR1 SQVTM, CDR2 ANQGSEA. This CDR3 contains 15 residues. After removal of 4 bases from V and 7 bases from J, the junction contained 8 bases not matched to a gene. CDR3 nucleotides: TGCAGCGTTGTCCCGGACAGGGGGCTTATCGGGGAGCTGTTTTTT. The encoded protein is CSVVPDRGLIGELFF.

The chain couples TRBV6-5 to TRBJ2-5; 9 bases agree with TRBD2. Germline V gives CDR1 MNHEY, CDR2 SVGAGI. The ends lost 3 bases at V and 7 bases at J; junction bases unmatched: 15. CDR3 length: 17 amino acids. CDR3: CASSYSGSWGSGGTQYF. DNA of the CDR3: TGTGCCAGCAGTTATAGCGGGAGCTGGGGGTCCGGGGGGACCCAGTACTTC.

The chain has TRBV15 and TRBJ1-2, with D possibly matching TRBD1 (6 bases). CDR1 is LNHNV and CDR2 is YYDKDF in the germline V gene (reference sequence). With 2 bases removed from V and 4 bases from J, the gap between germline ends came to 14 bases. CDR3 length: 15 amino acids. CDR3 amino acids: CATSRYQQGGYGYTF. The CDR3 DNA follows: TGTGCCACCAGCAGATATCAACAGGGAGGCTATGGCTACACCTTC.

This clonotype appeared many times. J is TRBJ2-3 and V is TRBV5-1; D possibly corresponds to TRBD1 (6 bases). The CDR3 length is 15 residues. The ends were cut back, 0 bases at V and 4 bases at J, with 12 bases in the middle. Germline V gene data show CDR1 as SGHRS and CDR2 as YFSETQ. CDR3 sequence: CASSLAFRGSDTQYF. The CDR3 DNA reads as TGCGCCAGCAGCTTGGCCTTCAGGGGTTCAGATACGCAGTATTTT.

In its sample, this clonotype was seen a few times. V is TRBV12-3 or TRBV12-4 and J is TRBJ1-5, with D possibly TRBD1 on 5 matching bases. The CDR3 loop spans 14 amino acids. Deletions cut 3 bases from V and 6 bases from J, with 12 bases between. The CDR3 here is CASSFQGIGQPQHF. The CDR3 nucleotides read TGTGCCAGCAGTTTTCAGGGTATCGGTCAGCCCCAGCATTTT.

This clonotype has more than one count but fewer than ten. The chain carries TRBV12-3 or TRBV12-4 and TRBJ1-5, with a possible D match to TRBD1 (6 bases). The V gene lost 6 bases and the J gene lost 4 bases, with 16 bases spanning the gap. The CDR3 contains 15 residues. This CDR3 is CASRARGGSNQPQHF. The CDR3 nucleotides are TGTGCCAGCAGGGCCCGGGGGGGCTCGAATCAGCCCCAGCATTTT.

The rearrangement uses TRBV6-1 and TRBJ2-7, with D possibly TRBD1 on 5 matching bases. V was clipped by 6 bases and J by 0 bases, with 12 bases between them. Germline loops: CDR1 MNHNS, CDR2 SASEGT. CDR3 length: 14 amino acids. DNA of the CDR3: TGTGCCAGCAGCAGCTTCAGGGACTCCTACGAGCAGTACTTC. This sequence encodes CASSSFRDSYEQYF.

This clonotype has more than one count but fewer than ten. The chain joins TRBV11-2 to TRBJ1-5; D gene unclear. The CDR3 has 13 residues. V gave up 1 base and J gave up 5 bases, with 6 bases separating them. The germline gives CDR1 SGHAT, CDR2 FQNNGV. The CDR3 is CASSLGPDQPQHF. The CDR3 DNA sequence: TGTGCCAGCAGCTTAGGACCTGATCAGCCCCAGCATTTT.

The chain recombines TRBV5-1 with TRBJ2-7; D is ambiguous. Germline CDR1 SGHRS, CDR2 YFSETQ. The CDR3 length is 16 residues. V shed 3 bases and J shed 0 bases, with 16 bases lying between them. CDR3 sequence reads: CASSSVLGRDSYEQYF. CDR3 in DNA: TGCGCCAGCAGCTCCGTTTTAGGCCGAGACTCCTACGAGCAGTACTTC.

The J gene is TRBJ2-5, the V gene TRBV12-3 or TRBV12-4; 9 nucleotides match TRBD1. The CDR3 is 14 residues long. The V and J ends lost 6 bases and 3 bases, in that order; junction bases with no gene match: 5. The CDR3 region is CASRAGTGKETQYF. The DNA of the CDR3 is TGTGCCAGCAGAGCCGGGACAGGGAAAGAGACCCAGTACTTC.

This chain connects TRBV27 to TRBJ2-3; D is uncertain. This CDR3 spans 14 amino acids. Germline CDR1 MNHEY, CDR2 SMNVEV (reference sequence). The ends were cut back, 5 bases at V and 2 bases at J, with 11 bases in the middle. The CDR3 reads CASSLLDLTDTQYF. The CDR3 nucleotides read TGTGCCAGCAGTCTCCTAGACCTCACAGATACGCAGTATTTT.

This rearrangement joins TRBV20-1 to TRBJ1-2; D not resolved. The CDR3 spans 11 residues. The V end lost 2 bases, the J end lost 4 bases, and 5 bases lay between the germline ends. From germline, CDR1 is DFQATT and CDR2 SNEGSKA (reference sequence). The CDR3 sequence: CSARYSYGYTF. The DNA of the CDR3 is TGCAGTGCTAGATACAGCTATGGCTACACCTTC.

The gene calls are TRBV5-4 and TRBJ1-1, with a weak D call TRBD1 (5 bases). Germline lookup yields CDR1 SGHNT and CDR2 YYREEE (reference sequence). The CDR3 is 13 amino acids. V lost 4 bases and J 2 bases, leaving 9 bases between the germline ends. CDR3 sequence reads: CASSIDSNTEAFF. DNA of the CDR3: TGTGCCAGCAGCATTGACAGTAACACTGAAGCTTTCTTT.

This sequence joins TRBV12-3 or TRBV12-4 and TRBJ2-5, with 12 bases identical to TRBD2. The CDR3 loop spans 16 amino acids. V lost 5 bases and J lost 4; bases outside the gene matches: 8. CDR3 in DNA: TGTGCCAGCAGTCCCTCTTCTAGCGGGAGGGGAGAGACCCAGTACTTC. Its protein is CASSPSSSGRGETQYF.